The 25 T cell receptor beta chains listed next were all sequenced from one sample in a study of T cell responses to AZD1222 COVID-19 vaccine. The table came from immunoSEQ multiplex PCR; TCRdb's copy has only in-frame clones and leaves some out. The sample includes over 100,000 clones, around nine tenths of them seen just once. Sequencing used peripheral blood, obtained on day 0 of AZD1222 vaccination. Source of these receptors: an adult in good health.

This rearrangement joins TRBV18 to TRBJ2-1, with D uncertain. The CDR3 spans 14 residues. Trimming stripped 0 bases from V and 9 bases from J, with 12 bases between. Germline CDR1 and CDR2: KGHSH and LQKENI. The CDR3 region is CASSPPTALREQFF. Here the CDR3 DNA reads TGTGCCAGCTCACCACCCACCGCCTTGCGTGAGCAGTTCTTC. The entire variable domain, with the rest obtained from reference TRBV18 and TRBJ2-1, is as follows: NAGVMQNPRHLVRRRGQEARLRCSPMKGHSHVYWYRQLPEEGLKFMVYLQKENIIDESGMPKERFSAEFPKEGPSILRIQQVVRGDSAAYFCASSPPTALREQFFGPGTRLTVL.

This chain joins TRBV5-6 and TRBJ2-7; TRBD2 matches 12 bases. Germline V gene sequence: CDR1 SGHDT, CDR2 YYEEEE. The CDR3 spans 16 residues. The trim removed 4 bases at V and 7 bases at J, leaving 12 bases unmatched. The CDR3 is CASSRGPGLAGREQYF. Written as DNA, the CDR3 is TGTGCCAGCAGCAGAGGCCCGGGACTAGCGGGCCGAGAGCAGTACTTC.

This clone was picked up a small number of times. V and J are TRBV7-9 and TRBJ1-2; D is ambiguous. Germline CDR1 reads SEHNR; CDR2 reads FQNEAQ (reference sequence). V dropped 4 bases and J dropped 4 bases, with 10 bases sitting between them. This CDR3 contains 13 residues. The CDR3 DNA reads TGTGCCAGCAGCTCCCTAGATGCCTATGGCTACACCTTC. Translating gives CASSSLDAYGYTF.

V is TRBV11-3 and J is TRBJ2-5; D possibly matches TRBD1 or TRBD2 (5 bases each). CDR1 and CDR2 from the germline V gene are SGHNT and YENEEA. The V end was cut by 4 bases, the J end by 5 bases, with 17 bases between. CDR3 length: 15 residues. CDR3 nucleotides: TGTGCCAGCAGCTCTAAGGGACGGCTGGGGGAGACCCAGTACTTC. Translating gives CASSSKGRLGETQYF.

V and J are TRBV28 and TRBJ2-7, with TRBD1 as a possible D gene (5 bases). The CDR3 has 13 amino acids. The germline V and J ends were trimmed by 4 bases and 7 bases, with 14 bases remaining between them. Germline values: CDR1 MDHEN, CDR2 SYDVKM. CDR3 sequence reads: CASSSWGAREQYF. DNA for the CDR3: TGTGCCAGCAGTTCATGGGGCGCCCGGGAGCAGTACTTC. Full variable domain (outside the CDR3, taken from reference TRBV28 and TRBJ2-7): DVKVTQSSRYLVKRTGEKVFLECVQDMDHENMFWYRQDPGLGLRLIYFSYDVKMKEKGDIPEGYSVSREKKERFSLILESASTNQTSMYLCASSSWGAREQYFGPGTRLTVT.

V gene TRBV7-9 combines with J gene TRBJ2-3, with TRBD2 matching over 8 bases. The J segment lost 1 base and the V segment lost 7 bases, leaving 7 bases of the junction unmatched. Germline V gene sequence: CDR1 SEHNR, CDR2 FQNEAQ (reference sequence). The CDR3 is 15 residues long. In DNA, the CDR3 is TGTGCCAGCACCTTTGCTAGCGGGCGCACAGATACGCAGTATTTT. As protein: CASTFASGRTDTQYF.

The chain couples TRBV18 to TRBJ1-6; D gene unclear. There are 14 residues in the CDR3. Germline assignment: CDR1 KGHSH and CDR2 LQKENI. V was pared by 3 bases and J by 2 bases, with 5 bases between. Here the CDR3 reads CASSPRPYNSPLHF. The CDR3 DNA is TGTGCCAGCTCACCCCGACCCTATAATTCACCCCTCCACTTT.

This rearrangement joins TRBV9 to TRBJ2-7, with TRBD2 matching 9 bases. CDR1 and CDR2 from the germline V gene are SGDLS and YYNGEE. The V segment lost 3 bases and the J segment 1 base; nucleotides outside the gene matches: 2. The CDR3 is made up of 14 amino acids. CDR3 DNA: TGTGCCAGCAGCGGGCGGGAGGGGTCCTACGAGCAGTACTTC. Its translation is CASSGREGSYEQYF.

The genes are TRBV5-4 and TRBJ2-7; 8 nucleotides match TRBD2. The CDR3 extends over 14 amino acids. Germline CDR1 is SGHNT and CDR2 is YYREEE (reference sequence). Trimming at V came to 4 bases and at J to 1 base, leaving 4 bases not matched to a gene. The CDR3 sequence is CASSQGLVSYEQYF. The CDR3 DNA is TGTGCCAGCAGCCAGGGACTAGTATCCTACGAGCAGTACTTC.

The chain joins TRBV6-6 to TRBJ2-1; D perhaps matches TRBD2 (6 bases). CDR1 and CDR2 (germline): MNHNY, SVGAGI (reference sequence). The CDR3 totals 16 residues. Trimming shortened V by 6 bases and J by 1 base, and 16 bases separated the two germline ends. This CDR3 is CASRHSGGRSYNEQFF. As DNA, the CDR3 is TGTGCCAGCAGACACTCCGGGGGTCGATCCTACAATGAGCAGTTCTTC.

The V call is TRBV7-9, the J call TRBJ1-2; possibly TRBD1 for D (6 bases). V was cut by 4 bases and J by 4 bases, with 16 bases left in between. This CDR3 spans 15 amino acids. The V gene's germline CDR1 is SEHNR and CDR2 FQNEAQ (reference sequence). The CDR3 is CASSSSGGAGYGYTF. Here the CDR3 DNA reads TGTGCCAGCAGCTCCTCGGGGGGCGCCGGCTATGGCTACACCTTC.

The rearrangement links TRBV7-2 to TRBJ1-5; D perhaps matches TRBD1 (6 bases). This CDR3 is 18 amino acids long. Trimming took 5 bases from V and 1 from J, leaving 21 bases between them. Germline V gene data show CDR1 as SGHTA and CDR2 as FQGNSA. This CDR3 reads CASSADGQLVSSNQPQHF. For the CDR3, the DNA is TGTGCCAGCAGCGCCGATGGACAGCTAGTCTCCAGCAATCAGCCCCAGCATTTT. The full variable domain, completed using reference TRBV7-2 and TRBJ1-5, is GAGVSQSPSNKVTEKGKDVELRCDPISGHTALYWYRQSLGQGLEFLIYFQGNSAPDKSGLPSDRFSAERTGGSVSTLTIQRTQQEDSAVYLCASSADGQLVSSNQPQHFGDGTRLSIL.

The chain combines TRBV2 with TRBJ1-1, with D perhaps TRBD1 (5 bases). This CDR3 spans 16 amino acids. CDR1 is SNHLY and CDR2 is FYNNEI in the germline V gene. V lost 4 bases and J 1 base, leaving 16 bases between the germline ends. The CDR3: CASSAYRAGRNTEAFF. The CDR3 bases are TGTGCCAGCAGTGCTTACCGCGCAGGGAGGAACACTGAAGCTTTCTTT.

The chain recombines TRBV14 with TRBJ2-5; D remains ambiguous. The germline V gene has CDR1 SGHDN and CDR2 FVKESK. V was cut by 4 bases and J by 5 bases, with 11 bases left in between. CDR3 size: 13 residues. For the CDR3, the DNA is TGTGCCAGCAGCCGATTTTCACCGGAGACCCAGTACTTC. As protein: CASSRFSPETQYF.

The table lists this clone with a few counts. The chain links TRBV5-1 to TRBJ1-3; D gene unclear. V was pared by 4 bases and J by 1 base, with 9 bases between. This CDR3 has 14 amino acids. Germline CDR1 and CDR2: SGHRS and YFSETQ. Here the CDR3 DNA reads TGCGCCAGCAGCGGACCGGGATCTGGAAACACCATATATTTT. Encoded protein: CASSGPGSGNTIYF.

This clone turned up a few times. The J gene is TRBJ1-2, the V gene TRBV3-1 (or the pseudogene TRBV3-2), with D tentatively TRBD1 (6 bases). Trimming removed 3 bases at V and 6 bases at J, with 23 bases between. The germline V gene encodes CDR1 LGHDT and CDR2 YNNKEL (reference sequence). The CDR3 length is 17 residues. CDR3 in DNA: TGTGCCAGCAGCCACCCCTCGGGGACACCCCTTAGGGATGGCTACACCTTC. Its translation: CASSHPSGTPLRDGYTF.

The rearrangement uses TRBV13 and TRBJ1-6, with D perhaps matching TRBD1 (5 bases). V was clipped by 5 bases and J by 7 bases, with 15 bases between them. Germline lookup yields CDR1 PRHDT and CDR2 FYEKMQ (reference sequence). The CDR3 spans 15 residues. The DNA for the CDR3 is TGTGCCAGCAGCCCCCAGGGACGGACGAATTCACCCCTCCACTTT. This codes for CASSPQGRTNSPLHF.

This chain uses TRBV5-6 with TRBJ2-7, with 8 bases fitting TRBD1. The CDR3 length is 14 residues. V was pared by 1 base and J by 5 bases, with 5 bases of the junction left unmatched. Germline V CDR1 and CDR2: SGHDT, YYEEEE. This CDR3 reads CASSLFGRGHEQYF. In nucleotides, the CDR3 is TGTGCCAGCAGCTTGTTTGGCAGGGGGCACGAGCAGTACTTC.

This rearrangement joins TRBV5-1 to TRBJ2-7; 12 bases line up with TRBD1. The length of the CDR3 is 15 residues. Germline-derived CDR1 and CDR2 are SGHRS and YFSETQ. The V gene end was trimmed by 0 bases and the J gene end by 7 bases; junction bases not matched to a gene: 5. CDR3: CASSLALGQGAEQYF. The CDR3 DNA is TGCGCCAGCAGCTTGGCACTGGGACAGGGGGCTGAGCAGTACTTC.

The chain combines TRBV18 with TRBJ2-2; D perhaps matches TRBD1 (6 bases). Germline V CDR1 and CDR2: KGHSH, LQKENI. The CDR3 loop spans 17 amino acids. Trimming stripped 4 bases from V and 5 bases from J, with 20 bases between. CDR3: CASSRRGPTGGTGELFF. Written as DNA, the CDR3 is TGTGCCAGCTCACGTAGGGGACCGACAGGTGGGACCGGGGAGCTGTTTTTT.

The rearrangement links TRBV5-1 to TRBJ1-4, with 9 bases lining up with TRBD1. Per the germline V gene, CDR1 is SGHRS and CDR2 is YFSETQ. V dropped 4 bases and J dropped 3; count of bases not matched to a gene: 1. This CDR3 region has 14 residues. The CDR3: CASSRDRANEKLFF. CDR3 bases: TGCGCCAGCAGCCGGGACAGGGCTAATGAAAAACTGTTTTTT. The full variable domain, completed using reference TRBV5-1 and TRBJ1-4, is KAGVTQTPRYLIKTRGQQVTLSCSPISGHRSVSWYQQTPGQGLQFLFEYFSETQRNKGNFPGRFSGRQFSNSRSEMNVSTLELGDSALYLCASSRDRANEKLFFGSGTQLSVL.

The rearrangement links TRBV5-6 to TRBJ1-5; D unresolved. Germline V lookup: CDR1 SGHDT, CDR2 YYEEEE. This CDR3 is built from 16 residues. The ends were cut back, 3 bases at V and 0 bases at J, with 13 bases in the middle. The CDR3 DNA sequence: TGTGCCAGCAGCTCTCTGGGCCTTGATAGCAATCAGCCCCAGCATTTT. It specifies CASSSLGLDSNQPQHF. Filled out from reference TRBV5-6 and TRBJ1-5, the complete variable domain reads DAGVTQSPTHLIKTRGQQVTLRCSPKSGHDTVSWYQQALGQGPQFIFQYYEEEERQRGNFPDRFSGHQFPNYSSELNVNALLLGDSALYLCASSSLGLDSNQPQHFGDGTRLSIL.

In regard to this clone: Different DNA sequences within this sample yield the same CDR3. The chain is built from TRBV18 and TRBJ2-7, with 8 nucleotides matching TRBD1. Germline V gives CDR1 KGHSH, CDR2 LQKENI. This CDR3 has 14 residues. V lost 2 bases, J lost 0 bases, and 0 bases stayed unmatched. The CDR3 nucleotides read TGTGCCAGCTCACCAGGGACAGGCTCCTACGAGCAGTACTTC. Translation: CASSPGTGSYEQYF.

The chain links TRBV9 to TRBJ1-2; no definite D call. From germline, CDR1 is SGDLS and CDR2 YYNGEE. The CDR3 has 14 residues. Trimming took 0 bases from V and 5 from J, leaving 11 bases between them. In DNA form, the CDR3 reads TGTGCCAGCAGCGTAGATGGCAGGAGTTATGGCTACACCTTC. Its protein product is CASSVDGRSYGYTF.

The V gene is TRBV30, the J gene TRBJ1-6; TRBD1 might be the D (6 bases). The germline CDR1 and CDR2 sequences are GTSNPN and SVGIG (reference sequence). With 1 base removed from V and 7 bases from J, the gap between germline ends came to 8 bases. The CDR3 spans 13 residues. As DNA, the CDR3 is TGTGCCTGGAGTGGGCAGGGGAATTCACCCCTCCACTTT. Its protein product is CAWSGQGNSPLHF.